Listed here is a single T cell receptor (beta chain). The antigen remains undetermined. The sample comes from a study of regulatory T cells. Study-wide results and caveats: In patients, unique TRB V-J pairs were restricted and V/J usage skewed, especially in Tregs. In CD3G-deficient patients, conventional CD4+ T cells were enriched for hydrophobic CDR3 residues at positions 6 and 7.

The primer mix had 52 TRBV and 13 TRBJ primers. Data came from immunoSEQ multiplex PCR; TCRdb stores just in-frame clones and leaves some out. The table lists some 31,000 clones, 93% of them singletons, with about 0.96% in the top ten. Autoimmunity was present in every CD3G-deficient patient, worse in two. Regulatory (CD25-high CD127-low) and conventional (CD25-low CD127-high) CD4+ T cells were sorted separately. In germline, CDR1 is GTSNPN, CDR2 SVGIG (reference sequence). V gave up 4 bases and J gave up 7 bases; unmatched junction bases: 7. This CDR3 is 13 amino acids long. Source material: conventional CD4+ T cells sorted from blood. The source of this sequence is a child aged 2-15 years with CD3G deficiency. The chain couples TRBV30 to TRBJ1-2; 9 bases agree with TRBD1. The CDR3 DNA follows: TGTGCCTGGATATGGGACAGGGAAAGTGGCTACACCTTC. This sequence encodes CAWIWDRESGYTF. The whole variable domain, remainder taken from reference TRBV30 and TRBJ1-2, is SQTIHQWPATLVQPVGSPLSLECTVEGTSNPNLYWYRQAAGRGLQLLFYSVGIGQISSEVPQNLSASRPQDRQFILSSKKLLLSDSGFYLCAWIWDRESGYTFGSGTRLTVV.